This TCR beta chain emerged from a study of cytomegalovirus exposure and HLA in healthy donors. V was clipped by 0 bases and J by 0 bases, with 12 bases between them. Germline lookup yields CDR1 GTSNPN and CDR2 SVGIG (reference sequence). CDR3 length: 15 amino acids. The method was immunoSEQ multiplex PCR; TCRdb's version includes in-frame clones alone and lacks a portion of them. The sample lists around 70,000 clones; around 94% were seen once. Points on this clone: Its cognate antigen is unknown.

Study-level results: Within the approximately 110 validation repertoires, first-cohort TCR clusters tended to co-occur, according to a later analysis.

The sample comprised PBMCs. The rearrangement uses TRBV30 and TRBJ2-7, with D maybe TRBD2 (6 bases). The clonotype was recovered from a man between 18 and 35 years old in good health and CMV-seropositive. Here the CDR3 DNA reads TGTGCCTGGAGTGTAATCGGAGGGAACTCCTACGAGCAGTACTTC. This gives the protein CAWSVIGGNSYEQYF.